Listed below are T cell receptor beta chains from one sample, sequenced in a study of CXCR3-negative and CXCR3-positive naive CD8 T cells. TCRdb re-called the 5' RACE reads and gives one entry per CDR3 protein, without DNA. The sample holds some 130,000 distinct CDR3 sequences. The specimen sequenced was naive CXCR3- CD8+ T cells from blood. The receptors derive from a human donor in good health. Some clones in this sample may be carry-over from other donors' samples. Each CDR3 is given with its conserved first and last residue.

TRBV29-1,TRBJ2-1,CSVEAAAGMFYNEQFF
TRBV5-6,TRBJ2-1,CASSLGGAFYNEQFF
TRBV3-1,TRBJ2-1,CASSPPGQGRNEQFF
TRBV29-1,TRBJ2-7,CSAGTSATYEQYF
TRBV7-6,TRBJ2-7,CASSLTSGGVYEQYF
TRBV5-1,TRBJ2-7,CASSLDEIFYEQYF
TRBV27,TRBJ1-6,CASSTEGDASSYNSPLHF
TRBV7-8,TRBJ2-1,CASSLRAGTYNEQFF
TRBV7-9,TRBJ2-1,CASSLFLTDEQFF
TRBV7-9,TRBJ2-7,CASSLRGGNSYEQYF
TRBV28,TRBJ2-1,CASSPPKGFPYNEQFF
TRBV28,TRBJ2-3,CASSQGRGYTTDTQYF
TRBV7-9,TRBJ1-1,CASSTGPTRGTEAFF
TRBV14,TRBJ2-7,CASSQTGTEQYF
TRBV29-1,TRBJ2-1,CSVEGAGVDEQFF
TRBV27,TRBJ2-1,CASSPGLAGWNEQFF
TRBV24-1,TRBJ2-2,CATSDTGGTRRMYTGELFF
TRBV6-5,TRBJ1-1,CASSYSAQSNTEAFF
TRBV6-6,TRBJ2-5,CASSLSDARLGETQYF
TRBV28,TRBJ2-6,CASSFSPGSNSGANVLTF
TRBV6-5,TRBJ2-5,CASSYRPPGVGKTQYF
TRBV2,TRBJ1-6,CASSEWPAAGSPLHF
TRBV7-2,TRBJ2-3,CASSLGPTTDTQYF
TRBV27,TRBJ2-7,CASSATSNEQYF
TRBV3-1,TRBJ1-2,CASSQVKGPNYGYTF
TRBV4-1,TRBJ2-3,CASSSGLSDTQYF
TRBV2,TRBJ2-1,CASSESRGRPANEQFF
TRBV29-1,TRBJ2-1,CSVEDLWREYNNEQFF
TRBV12-3/TRBV12-4,TRBJ2-1,CASSQGGEQFF
TRBV27,TRBJ2-7,CASSLTDSYEQYF
TRBV28,TRBJ2-1,CASSTWTGGTYNEQFF
TRBV5-1,TRBJ1-1,CASSLAGRMNTEAFF
TRBV14,TRBJ2-2,CASSRYRASSGELFF
TRBV7-8,TRBJ1-1,CASSLGGGLLNTEAFF
TRBV11-2,TRBJ2-7,CASSQGVGDPYEQYF